This TCR beta chain derives from a study of persistence of HIV-infected CD4 T cells. Whole-study findings and limits: Antigen-responding cells were enriched for degenerate expanded CDR3beta sequences. CMV- and Gag-responding cells had lower TCRbeta richness than CD3/CD28-responding cells. Proviral oligoclonality tracked with TCR oligoclonality within the same sorted cells.

As concerns this clone: Its specificity is not known.

This was the immunoSEQ version 4 assay in survey mode. Clones were read by immunoSEQ multiplex PCR, and TCRdb kept only the in-frame ones, dropping some. The sample shows 25,000 to 35,000 clones, roughly three quarters of them seen only once. V lost 5 bases and J lost 7; bases outside the gene matches: 3. The length of the CDR3 is 13 residues. Germline V gene data show CDR1 as GTSNPN and CDR2 as SVGIG (reference sequence). Stimulation used 8 to 10 ug/mL lysate from CMV-infected fibroblasts. Memory cells lacking CD40L and CD69 with high CD45RO were sorted. For at least 4 years, plasma HIV-1 RNA was undetectable (<50 copies/mL).

This TCR came from an adult woman with HIV who was CMV-seropositive. The gene calls are TRBV30 and TRBJ1-6, with 9 nucleotides matching TRBD1. The sequenced sample was CD4+ T cells sorted from PBMCs after approximately 19-hour stimulation, obtained from a patient who received antiretroviral therapy. CDR3 protein: CAWGTGLNSPLHF. CDR3 nucleotide sequence: TGTGCCTGGGGGACAGGGCTAAATTCACCCCTCCACTTT.